Presented here are 17 T cell receptor beta chains from one specimen sequenced in a study of T-cell memory formation after mild COVID-19. MiXCR, applied by TCRdb to the 5' RACE reads, yields one record per CDR3 protein. The table shows approximately 240,000 distinct CDR3 sequences, with about 16% occurring only once. The sample consisted of PBMCs or a T cell subset sorted from them (not recorded which). The receptor set was obtained from a man aged 18 to 30 who had mild COVID-19 (a few samples of this study predate the infection). Cell type and time point are not known.

This rearrangement joins TRBV7-9 to TRBJ2-2; no firm D call. In germline, CDR1 is SEHNR, CDR2 FQNEAQ (reference sequence). The CDR3 contains 15 residues. Trimming stripped 4 bases from V and 0 bases from J, with 9 bases between. The CDR3 is CASSSVGPNTGELFF. As DNA, the CDR3 is TGTGCCAGCAGCTCTGTTGGGCCGAACACCGGGGAGCTGTTTTTT.

This clonotype was picked up a small number of times. This rearrangement joins TRBV7-9 to TRBJ1-3; D unresolved. Germline V gene data show CDR1 as SEHNR and CDR2 as FQNEAQ (reference sequence). Trimming removed 10 bases from V and 0 bases from J, with 10 bases in between. This CDR3 has 13 amino acids. The CDR3 here is CATRTISGNTIYF. The CDR3 bases are TGTGCCACCAGAACGATCTCTGGAAACACCATATATTTT. The whole variable domain, filled in from reference TRBV7-9 and TRBJ1-3, reads DTGVSQNPRHKITKRGQNVTFRCDPISEHNRLYWYRQTLGQGPEFLTYFQNEAQLEKSRLLSDRFSAERPKGSFSTLEIQRTEQGDSAMYLCATRTISGNTIYFGEGSWLTVV.

The CDR3 is CASSGRVGHEQYF. In DNA form, the CDR3 reads TGTGCCAGCAGCGGCAGGGTGGGCCACGAGCAGTACTTC. The gene calls are TRBV5-4 and TRBJ2-7; tentatively, D is TRBD1 (5 bases). This CDR3 comprises 13 residues. Germline assignment: CDR1 SGHNT and CDR2 YYREEE (reference sequence). The V end lost 4 bases, the J end lost 5 bases, and 13 bases lay between the germline ends.

This chain joins TRBV4-2 and TRBJ2-2, with D tentatively TRBD2 (7 bases). This CDR3 has 17 amino acids. CDR1 and CDR2 (germline): LGHNA, YNFKEQ. Trimming shortened V by 1 base and J by 2 bases, and 14 bases separated the two germline ends. The CDR3 sequence: CASSQVGGGDNTGELFF. The CDR3 DNA reads as TGTGCCAGCAGCCAAGTTGGCGGGGGCGATAACACCGGGGAGCTGTTTTTT.

There are a few counts of this clonotype. This CDR3 is CASSQDGGRHRNTEAFF. The CDR3 nucleotides read TGTGCCAGCAGCCAAGATGGGGGCCGCCACCGGAACACTGAAGCTTTCTTT. V gene TRBV3-1 combines with J gene TRBJ1-1; D possibly corresponds to TRBD1 (6 bases). V was pared by 0 bases and J by 1 base, with 15 bases between. The CDR3 covers 17 residues. The germline V gene has CDR1 LGHDT and CDR2 YNNKEL (reference sequence).

This sequence joins TRBV28 and TRBJ2-2; D is uncertain. Germline V gene lookup returns CDR1 MDHEN and CDR2 SYDVKM. The germline V and J ends were trimmed by 2 bases and 7 bases, with 2 bases remaining between them. CDR3 length: 11 amino acids. CDR3 nucleotides: TGTGCCAGCAGTTTAATCGGGGAGCTGTTTTTT. As protein: CASSLIGELFF.

This clonotype was counted between two and nine times. The chain joins TRBV12-3 or TRBV12-4 to TRBJ1-1; D is uncertain. The V end lost 6 bases, the J end lost 5 bases, and 7 bases lay between the germline ends. CDR3 length equals 11 residues. CDR3: CASRARTEAFF. The CDR3 region has the DNA TGTGCCAGCAGGGCGCGTACTGAAGCTTTCTTT.

The table lists this clonotype with a few counts. In nucleotides, the CDR3 is TGTGCCAGCAGTTACCTGGGGCCTGGGGCCAACGTCCTGACTTTC. This codes for CASSYLGPGANVLTF. V and J are TRBV6-5 and TRBJ2-6, with D possibly TRBD1 on 5 matching bases. The V gene lost 2 bases and the J gene lost 2 bases, with 7 bases spanning the gap. Germline V gene lookup returns CDR1 MNHEY and CDR2 SVGAGI. The CDR3 totals 15 residues.

This clonotype appeared a few times. This chain connects TRBV24-1 to TRBJ1-1; the D is unclear. Germline V gene lookup returns CDR1 KGHDR and CDR2 SFDVKD. The CDR3 is made up of 15 amino acids. The V end was cut by 1 base, the J end by 1 base, with 9 bases between. The CDR3 sequence: CATSDFGDANTEAFF. CDR3 sequence (DNA): TGTGCCACCAGTGATTTCGGCGACGCGAACACTGAAGCTTTCTTT.

The chain links TRBV2 to TRBJ1-2; TRBD1 is a possible D gene (5 bases). Between the trimmed V and J ends, which lost 6 bases and 7 bases, there was a span of 12 bases. Germline V gene lookup returns CDR1 SNHLY and CDR2 FYNNEI. CDR3 length: 12 residues. The CDR3 sequence: CASSQGRTGYTF. The DNA for the CDR3 is TGTGCCAGCAGCCAGGGTAGAACTGGCTACACCTTC.

The chain uses TRBV18 and TRBJ2-1, with TRBD1 matching over 8 bases. The CDR3 consists of 15 residues. Germline V gene sequence: CDR1 KGHSH, CDR2 LQKENI. V trimming: 6 bases; J trimming: 6 bases; junction bases outside the gene matches: 10. This CDR3 is CASSRQGSLSNEQFF. The CDR3 coding sequence is TGTGCCAGCTCCCGACAGGGGAGCCTAAGCAATGAGCAGTTCTTC. Drawing the rest from reference TRBV18 and TRBJ2-1, the complete variable domain is NAGVMQNPRHLVRRRGQEARLRCSPMKGHSHVYWYRQLPEEGLKFMVYLQKENIIDESGMPKERFSAEFPKEGPSILRIQQVVRGDSAAYFCASSRQGSLSNEQFFGPGTRLTVL.

This clonotype was counted at least ten times. This chain links TRBV10-1 with TRBJ2-1, with D possibly being TRBD1 (5 bases). CDR3 length equals 14 residues. CDR1 and CDR2 (germline): WNHNN, SYGVQD (reference sequence). V lost 6 bases to trimming and J lost 8 bases, with 17 bases between them. The CDR3 nucleotides are TGCGCCAGCAGACAAACCCAGGGAAGCGATGAGCAGTTCTTC. Amino acid sequence: CASRQTQGSDEQFF.

This clonotype was seen many times. V gene TRBV5-6 combines with J gene TRBJ1-1, with D unresolved. Trimming took off 2 bases at V and 1 base at J, with 3 bases between the two ends. The CDR3 totals 12 residues. Germline V lookup: CDR1 SGHDT, CDR2 YYEEEE. CDR3 nucleotide sequence: TGTGCCAGCAGCTTCCCGAACACTGAAGCTTTCTTT. Its protein product is CASSFPNTEAFF.

The rearrangement links TRBV5-1 to TRBJ2-3, with 8 bases identical to TRBD2. V trimming: 3 bases; J trimming: 6 bases; junction bases outside the gene matches: 12. Looked up from germline, CDR1 is SGHRS and CDR2 is YFSETQ. This CDR3 contains 16 residues. The CDR3 loop is CASSSTSAVPGDTQYF. The CDR3 DNA sequence: TGCGCCAGCAGCTCGACTAGCGCGGTTCCGGGGGATACGCAGTATTTT.

This clonotype was seen more than once but under ten times. This rearrangement joins TRBV4-2 to TRBJ2-4; D tentatively fits TRBD1 or TRBD2 (5 bases each). The CDR3 is made up of 16 amino acids. Germline CDR1 and CDR2: LGHNA and YNFKEQ. V was clipped by 1 base and J by 3 bases, with 13 bases between them. The CDR3 sequence is CASSQGGSPRKNIQYF. The DNA of the CDR3 is TGTGCCAGCAGCCAAGGGGGGTCTCCTCGCAAAAACATTCAGTACTTC.

The V call is TRBV7-2, the J call TRBJ2-5; 13 bases fit TRBD2. V lost 5 bases and J lost 9; bases outside the gene matches: 6. Per the germline V gene, CDR1 is SGHTA and CDR2 is FQGNSA. This CDR3 spans 14 amino acids. CDR3 DNA sequence: TGTGCCAGCAGCCTCGGACTAGCGGGGGAGGCCCAGTACTTC. This encodes CASSLGLAGEAQYF.

This clonotype was seen more than once but under ten times. The rearrangement joins TRBV4-2 to TRBJ2-3, with 8 bases aligning to TRBD1. With 1 base clipped from V and 3 bases from J, the junction kept 3 bases outside the gene matches. The germline gives CDR1 LGHNA, CDR2 YNFKEQ. This CDR3 is built from 15 residues. The CDR3 nucleotides are TGTGCCAGCAGCCAAGGGACAGGGAGGACAGATACGCAGTATTTT. Its protein is CASSQGTGRTDTQYF.